The sample holds many counts of the clone carrying this T cell receptor (beta chain). No antigen is known for it. A single record per CDR3 protein comes from TCRdb applying MiXCR to the 5' RACE reads. The sample consists of 130,000 to 150,000 distinct CDR3 sequences, under 4.5% of them appearing once. This entry comes from a study of identical twins. Whole-study findings and limits: Fewer insertions marked abundant cord blood beta clonotypes; young adult naive trended weakly, memory not at all. Conclusions were based on cross-sectional statistical analysis, without following the same donors.

Looked up from germline, CDR1 is SGHAT and CDR2 is FQNNGV. This CDR3 comprises 17 residues. Trimming took 0 bases from V and 2 from J, leaving 13 bases between them. Only healthy Caucasians were enrolled as donors. Sequenced input: memory T cells sorted from blood. The chain links TRBV11-2 to TRBJ2-2; TRBD1 is a possible D gene (6 bases). The sequence derives from a man in his late teens or twenties in good health. CDR3 bases: TGTGCCAGCAGCTTAGATCGGCAGGGGTTAAACACCGGGGAGCTGTTTTTT. Protein sequence: CASSLDRQGLNTGELFF. Looking up the rest from reference TRBV11-2 and TRBJ2-2 gives the full variable domain: EAGVAQSPRYKIIEKRQSVAFWCNPISGHATLYWYQQILGQGPKLLIQFQNNGVVDDSQLPKDRFSAERLKGVDSTLKIQPAKLEDSAVYLCASSLDRQGLNTGELFFGEGSRLTVL.